This T cell receptor (beta chain) was recorded in a study of shared clonotypes between healthy human individuals. Overall study findings and caveats: Clonotypes which were not shared had lower generation probabilities than clonotypes that all four donors shared. Clonotype sharing among donors likely depends on sequencing depth.

Naive CD4+ cells were CD45RA-selected; the remaining cells were memory. Points on this clone: Its target is not known.

TCRdb's copy holds only in-frame clones and misses some; the assay was immunoSEQ multiplex PCR. The profile covers roughly 500,000 clones, with 95% to 97% appearing a single time and about 0.068% taken by the ten largest. The CDR3 covers 15 residues. In germline, CDR1 is MDHEN, CDR2 SYDVKM. Trimming cost V 7 bases and J 6 bases, with 20 bases left between them. The chain carries TRBV28 and TRBJ2-3, with a tentative D call TRBD2 (5 bases). The receptor was derived from a young woman in good health. Sequences were obtained from naive CD4+ T cells sorted from blood. Subset in this sample: CD45RA+ positively selected. CDR3 nucleotides: TGTGCCAGCACCCTGGCGCGCGGACTCAGGGATACGCAGTATTTT. Translating it yields CASTLARGLRDTQYF.